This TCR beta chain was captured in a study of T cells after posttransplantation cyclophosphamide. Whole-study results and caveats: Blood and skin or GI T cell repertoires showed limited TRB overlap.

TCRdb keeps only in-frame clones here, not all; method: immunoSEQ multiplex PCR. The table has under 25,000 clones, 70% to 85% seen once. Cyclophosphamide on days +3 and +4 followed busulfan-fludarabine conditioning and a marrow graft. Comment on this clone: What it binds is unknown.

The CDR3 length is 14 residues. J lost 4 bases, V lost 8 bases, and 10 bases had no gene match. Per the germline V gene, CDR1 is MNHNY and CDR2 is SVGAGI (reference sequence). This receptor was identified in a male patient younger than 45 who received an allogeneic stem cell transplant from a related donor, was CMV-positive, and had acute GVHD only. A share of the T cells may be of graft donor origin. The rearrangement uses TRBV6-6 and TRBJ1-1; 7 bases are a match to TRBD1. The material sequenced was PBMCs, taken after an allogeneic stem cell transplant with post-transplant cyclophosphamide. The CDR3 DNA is TGTGCCAGCTCCCTGGCCGCAGGGGGCACTGAAGCTTTCTTT. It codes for CASSLAAGGTEAFF.